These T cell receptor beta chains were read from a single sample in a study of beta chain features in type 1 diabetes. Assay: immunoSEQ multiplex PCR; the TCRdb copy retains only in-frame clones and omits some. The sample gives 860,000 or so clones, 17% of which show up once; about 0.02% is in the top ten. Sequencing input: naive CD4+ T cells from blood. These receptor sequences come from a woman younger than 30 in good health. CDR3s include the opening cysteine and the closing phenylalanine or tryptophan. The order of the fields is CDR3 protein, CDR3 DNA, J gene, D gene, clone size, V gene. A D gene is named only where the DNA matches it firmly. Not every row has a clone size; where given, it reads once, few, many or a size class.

CASIYTNTDTQYF | TGTGCCAGCATCTATACAAACACAGATACGCAGTATTTT | TRBJ2-3 | - | few | TRBV7-2
CSVARTGTKNIQYF | TGCAGCGTTGCTAGGACAGGGACCAAAAACATTCAGTACTTC | TRBJ2-4 | TRBD1 | - | TRBV29-1
CASRTSRTDTQYF | TGTGCCAGCAGGACTTCGCGCACAGATACGCAGTATTTT | TRBJ2-3 | - | few | TRBV7-2
CASSAGFEQYF | TGTGCCAGCAGCGCAGGGTTCGAGCAGTACTTC | TRBJ2-7 | - | - | TRBV7-9
CATSWTSGTTGELFF | TGTGCCACCTCTTGGACTAGCGGGACTACCGGGGAGCTGTTTTTT | TRBJ2-2 | TRBD2 | few | TRBV2
CASSFDSSYEKLFF | TGTGCCAGCAGCTTCGACAGCTCCTATGAAAAACTGTTTTTT | TRBJ1-4 | - | - | TRBV7-3
CAIRTPGQETQYF | TGTGCCATCAGGACTCCGGGGCAAGAGACCCAGTACTTC | TRBJ2-5 | - | few | TRBV10-3
CSGTSGYEQYF | TGCAGTGGGACTAGTGGGTACGAGCAGTACTTC | TRBJ2-7 | TRBD2 | - | TRBV20-1
CASSPMVQEAFF | TGTGCCAGCTCACCGATGGTCCAAGAAGCTTTCTTT | TRBJ1-1 | - | - | TRBV18
CASNPGQSTDTQYF | TGCGCCAGCAACCCCGGACAGAGCACAGATACGCAGTATTTT | TRBJ2-3 | - | - | TRBV5-1
CATSRDPQGAGTQYF | TGTGCCACCAGCAGAGATCCCCAGGGAGCTGGGACCCAGTACTTC | TRBJ2-5 | - | few | TRBV15
CASSQEGSGAYNEQFF | TGCGCCAGCAGCCAAGAGGGAAGTGGGGCATACAATGAGCAGTTCTTC | TRBJ2-1 | - | few | TRBV4-3
CASSPQGRTEAFF | TGTGCCAGCAGTCCACAGGGCCGGACTGAAGCTTTCTTT | TRBJ1-1 | - | - | TRBV6-6
CASSPTLAGQVF | TGTGCCAGCAGTCCCACACTAGCGGGGCAGGTCTTC | TRBJ2-7 | TRBD2 | - | TRBV28
CASRYTSGGTRANTGELFF | TGTGCCAGCAGATACACTAGCGGGGGGACCCGAGCGAACACCGGGGAGCTGTTTTTT | TRBJ2-2 | TRBD2 | - | TRBV7-9
CASSRGPLTSGQDYEQYF | TGTGCCAGCAGCCGCGGACCGTTGACTAGCGGGCAAGACTACGAGCAGTACTTC | TRBJ2-7 | TRBD2 | few | TRBV14
CASSRGSSGYNEQFF | TGCGCCAGCAGCCGCGGGTCTAGCGGATACAATGAGCAGTTCTTC | TRBJ2-1 | TRBD2 | few | TRBV5-1
CATAWGGGTDTQYF | TGTGCCACCGCCTGGGGGGGCGGCACAGATACGCAGTATTTT | TRBJ2-3 | - | - | TRBV2
CASSKRPGFGTEAFF | TGTGCCAGCAGCAAACGACCCGGGTTTGGCACTGAAGCTTTCTTT | TRBJ1-1 | - | few | TRBV21-1
CATSRDLADNEQFF | TGTGCCACCAGCAGAGACCTAGCGGACAATGAGCAGTTCTTC | TRBJ2-1 | TRBD2 | many | TRBV15
CARSLGPWARLLGYNEQFF | TGTGCCAGAAGCTTAGGCCCGTGGGCACGGCTCCTGGGGTACAATGAGCAGTTCTTC | TRBJ2-1 | - | - | TRBV7-5
CSVLKRGSIIAYNEQFF | TGCAGCGTTCTCAAGCGCGGGTCCATCATTGCCTACAATGAGCAGTTCTTC | TRBJ2-1 | - | - | TRBV29-1
CASTPARGLNYGYTF | TGTGCCAGTACCCCAGCCCGGGGGCTTAACTATGGCTACACCTTC | TRBJ1-2 | - | - | TRBV19
CASSQDLYAGVFFF | TGTGCCAGCAGCCAAGATCTTTATGCCGGGGTATTTTTCTTC | TRBJ2-1 | - | - | TRBV4-2
CASSLQTASVSYNEQFF | TGTGCCAGCAGCTTACAAACAGCCTCAGTCTCCTACAATGAGCAGTTCTTC | TRBJ2-1 | - | few | TRBV7-8
CASSAAYEQYF | TGCGCCAGCAGTGCCGCCTACGAGCAGTACTTC | TRBJ2-7 | - | - | TRBV10-2
CASTTIRLGHNEQFF | TGTGCCAGCACCACTATAAGGCTTGGACACAATGAGCAGTTCTTC | TRBJ2-1 | - | - | TRBV6-5
CASRVGQRYGYTF | TGTGCCAGCAGGGTGGGACAGAGATATGGCTACACCTTC | TRBJ1-2 | TRBD1 | - | TRBV28
CASSPQGSPEKLFF | TGTGCCAGCTCACCACAGGGATCTCCTGAAAAACTGTTTTTT | TRBJ1-4 | - | - | TRBV18
CASSPRAGTLYEQYF | TGTGCCAGCAGTCCTCGCGCCGGGACCCTCTACGAGCAGTACTTC | TRBJ2-7 | - | once | TRBV6-5
CATSRREGDYEQYF | TGTGCCACCAGCAGGCGGGAGGGAGACTACGAGCAGTACTTC | TRBJ2-7 | TRBD2 | - | TRBV15
CASSPRRIRGDEQFF | TGCGCCAGCAGCCCCCGGCGGATAAGGGGCGATGAGCAGTTCTTC | TRBJ2-1 | - | - | TRBV4-3
CASSQEAGRPFRSSYNEQFF | TGCGCCAGCAGCCAAGAGGCGGGACGCCCATTTAGGAGCTCCTACAATGAGCAGTTCTTC | TRBJ2-1 | - | - | TRBV4-1
CASRDSSYNEQFF | TGTGCCAGCAGGGACAGCTCCTACAATGAGCAGTTCTTC | TRBJ2-1 | - | - | TRBV7-2
CASSSPGPPSGPYEQYF | TGTGCCAGCAGCTCTCCGGGACCACCTTCGGGGCCATACGAGCAGTACTTC | TRBJ2-7 | - | once | TRBV5-4
CATSEREGSWSGANVLTF | TGTGCCACCAGCGAACGTGAAGGGAGTTGGTCTGGGGCCAACGTCCTGACTTTC | TRBJ2-6 | - | - | TRBV15
CASRRTGDEKLFF | TGCGCCAGCAGGCGAACAGGGGATGAAAAACTGTTTTTT | TRBJ1-4 | TRBD1 | - | TRBV5-1
CASSAGLAGGPWPGEQYF | TGTGCCAGCAGTGCGGGACTAGCGGGAGGGCCTTGGCCGGGCGAGCAGTACTTC | TRBJ2-7 | TRBD2 | few | TRBV6-1
CASSLAAPGLAYEQYF | TGTGCCAGCAGCTTAGCCGCCCCCGGTCTGGCCTACGAGCAGTACTTC | TRBJ2-7 | - | few | TRBV7-9
CAGTGGFQETQYF | TGTGCCGGAACAGGGGGCTTCCAAGAGACCCAGTACTTC | TRBJ2-5 | TRBD1 | - | TRBV6-1
CASSPFGANTGELFF | TGTGCCAGTAGCCCTTTCGGAGCGAACACCGGGGAGCTGTTTTTT | TRBJ2-2 | - | few | TRBV19
CASSGQDYTQYF | TGTGCTAGCAGCGGGCAGGATTACACGCAGTATTTT | TRBJ2-3 | - | few | TRBV7-7
CASSPVVAGTGLPEQFF | TGTGCCAGCTCACCTGTCGTAGCCGGGACAGGGTTACCTGAGCAGTTCTTC | TRBJ2-1 | TRBD1 | - | TRBV18
CASSMDWGAHGYTF | TGTGCCAGCAGCATGGATTGGGGGGCCCATGGCTACACCTTC | TRBJ1-2 | - | - | TRBV7-2
CASSLLAGWIHEQFF | TGTGCCAGCAGCTTACTAGCGGGATGGATTCATGAGCAGTTCTTC | TRBJ2-1 | TRBD2 | - | TRBV7-9
CASSRPKDSSYEQYF | TGTGCCAGCAGCCGACCTAAAGACAGCTCCTACGAGCAGTACTTC | TRBJ2-7 | - | - | TRBV28
CASSSHPGLGEYF | TGTGCCAGCAGCTCTCATCCGGGACTCGGGGAGTATTTT | TRBJ2-3 | - | - | TRBV13
CASSQRGLLTDTQYF | TGTGCCAGCAGCCAAAGGGGGCTTTTAACAGATACGCAGTATTTT | TRBJ2-3 | TRBD1 | few | TRBV4-2
CASSLYTGLAKNIQYF | TGTGCCAGCAGCTTATACACGGGACTAGCCAAAAACATTCAGTACTTC | TRBJ2-4 | - | few | TRBV11-1
CASSSHRGSNQPQHF | TGTGCCAGCAGTTCTCACAGGGGAAGCAATCAGCCCCAGCATTTT | TRBJ1-5 | TRBD1 | - | TRBV6-5
CASSKDRKTGELFF | TGTGCCAGCAGCAAAGATCGGAAAACCGGGGAGCTGTTTTTT | TRBJ2-2 | - | few | TRBV21-1
CASSLISGELFF | TGTGCCAGCAGTCTAATATCCGGGGAGCTGTTTTTT | TRBJ2-2 | - | - | TRBV7-3
CASSKGLGKPNEQFF | TGTGCCAGCAGCAAGGGACTAGGCAAACCCAATGAGCAGTTCTTC | TRBJ2-1 | TRBD2 | few | TRBV9